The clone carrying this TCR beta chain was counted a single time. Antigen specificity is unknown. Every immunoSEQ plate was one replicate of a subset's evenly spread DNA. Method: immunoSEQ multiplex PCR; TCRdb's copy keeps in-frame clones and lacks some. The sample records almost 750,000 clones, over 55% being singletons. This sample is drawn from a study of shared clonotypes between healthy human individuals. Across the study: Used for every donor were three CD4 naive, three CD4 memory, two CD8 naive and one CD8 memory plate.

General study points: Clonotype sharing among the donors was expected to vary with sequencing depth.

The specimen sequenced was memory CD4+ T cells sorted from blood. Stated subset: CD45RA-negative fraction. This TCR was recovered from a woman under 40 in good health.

The CDR3 loop reads CASSSQLGYTF. In DNA form, the CDR3 reads TGTGCCAGCAGCTCACAGCTTGGCTACACCTTC. This chain joins TRBV11-2 and TRBJ1-2; the D is unclear. The germline V gene has CDR1 SGHAT and CDR2 FQNNGV. V was clipped by 4 bases and J by 7 bases, with 7 bases between them. This CDR3 region has 11 residues.